The present T cell receptor beta chain was sequenced within a study of blood T cells in healthy people across ages. On the study more broadly: Roughly one uniquely barcoded beta molecule per two T cells was captured.

As for this clonotype: The antigen is unknown.

Study-level findings and limits: TCR beta diversity tracked closely with naive T cell percentage.

A second about 7 to 11 cycle PCR used barcoded and J-beta primers. TCRdb used MiXCR to reprocess the 5' RACE reads, holding one entry per CDR3 protein. The sample carries around 1,700,000 distinct CDR3 sequences, 28% recorded once. CDR3 length: 15 residues. V shed 5 bases and J 6 bases; nucleotides not matched to a gene: 10. Germline V gives CDR1 MNHEY, CDR2 SMNVEV (reference sequence). The V gene is TRBV27, the J gene TRBJ1-2; TRBD1 matches at 9 bases. This sequence was found in a woman aged 25 to 45 in good health. Sequences were obtained from blood. The CDR3 DNA is TGTGCCAGCAGTACGGGGACAGGGCCCTTCAATGGCTACACCTTC. Amino acids: CASSTGTGPFNGYTF.